A single sample is the source of the 13 T cell receptor beta chains below, sequenced in a study of shared clonotypes between healthy human individuals. Produced via immunoSEQ multiplex PCR; TCRdb's table is partial and in-frame only. The sample carries 2 million to 2.5 million clones, approximately 90% recorded once. Input material: naive CD4+ T cells from PBMCs. Documented subset: CD45RA+ positively selected. The receptors derive from a man aged 18-30 years in good health. Some clones in this sample may be carry-over from other donors' samples.

As concerns this clone: The sample contains more than one DNA sequence encoding this CDR3. The chain has TRBV28 and TRBJ1-2; D is unclear. Between the trimmed V and J ends, which lost 2 bases and 0 bases, there was a span of 7 bases. CDR1 MDHEN and CDR2 SYDVKM come from the germline V gene. The CDR3 consists of 14 residues. The CDR3 nucleotides read TGTGCCAGCAGTTTAGTAGGCACTAACTATGGCTACACCTTC. The encoded protein is CASSLVGTNYGYTF.

V is TRBV5-4 and J is TRBJ2-1; D perhaps matches TRBD2 (5 bases). Germline V CDR1 and CDR2: SGHNT, YYREEE (reference sequence). The CDR3 has 16 amino acids. Trimming stripped 2 bases from V and 5 bases from J, with 17 bases between. The CDR3 region has the DNA TGTGCCAGCAGCTTCTTTCCGTGGGTCGGGGACAATGAGCAGTTCTTC. Protein sequence: CASSFFPWVGDNEQFF.

The chain has TRBV5-8 and TRBJ2-5; possible D gene TRBD1, 5 bases. The ends were cut back, 4 bases at V and 7 bases at J, with 14 bases in the middle. The CDR3 has 13 residues. CDR1 is SGHTS and CDR2 is YDEGEE in the germline V gene. CDR3 sequence (DNA): TGTGCCAGCAGCCCGGTCTCACAGGTGACCCAGTACTTC. Its protein is CASSPVSQVTQYF.

V and J are TRBV30 and TRBJ1-3; D is possibly TRBD1 (5 bases). The ends were cut back, 3 bases at V and 2 bases at J, with 17 bases in the middle. Germline CDR1 is GTSNPN and CDR2 is SVGIG (reference sequence). The CDR3 runs to 16 residues. Here the CDR3 DNA reads TGTGCCTGGAGGTCTAGGGGATGGATGACTGGAAACACCATATATTTT. Its translation is CAWRSRGWMTGNTIYF. The full variable domain, completed using reference TRBV30 and TRBJ1-3, is SQTIHQWPATLVQPVGSPLSLECTVEGTSNPNLYWYRQAAGRGLQLLFYSVGIGQISSEVPQNLSASRPQDRQFILSSKKLLLSDSGFYLCAWRSRGWMTGNTIYFGEGSWLTVV.

This sequence joins TRBV5-1 and TRBJ2-7; 8 nucleotides align to TRBD1. Germline CDR1 reads SGHRS; CDR2 reads YFSETQ. J lost 4 bases, V lost 4 bases, and 10 bases had no gene match. This CDR3 has 15 amino acids. CDR3 DNA sequence: TGCGCCAGCAGCCCCGGACCGGGACAGGAATACGAGCAGTACTTC. This encodes CASSPGPGQEYEQYF.

The count of this clone is one. This chain connects TRBV29-1 to TRBJ2-1, with D perhaps matching TRBD2 (6 bases). V gave up 0 bases and J gave up 1 base, with 10 bases separating them. The length of the CDR3 is 15 residues. Germline lookup yields CDR1 SQVTM and CDR2 ANQGSEA. The CDR3 nucleotides are TGCAGCGTTGAAGATCGCGGGGTGTCCTACAATGAGCAGTTCTTC. Amino acids: CSVEDRGVSYNEQFF.

The genes are TRBV9 and TRBJ2-3; no clear D gene. V lost 2 bases to trimming and J lost 2 bases, with 9 bases between them. Germline V gives CDR1 SGDLS, CDR2 YYNGEE. The CDR3 loop spans 14 amino acids. The CDR3 reads CASSVLGNTDTQYF. The CDR3 nucleotides are TGTGCCAGCAGCGTTCTAGGGAACACAGATACGCAGTATTTT.

The chain has TRBV6-5 and TRBJ2-7, with 8 bases that match TRBD2. Germline lookup yields CDR1 MNHEY and CDR2 SVGAGI. V was pared by 4 bases and J by 2 bases, with 7 bases of the junction left unmatched. This CDR3 region has 15 residues. CDR3 protein: CASSSSTSGAYEQYF. Here the CDR3 DNA reads TGTGCCAGCAGTTCCAGCACTAGCGGTGCCTACGAGCAGTACTTC.

Notes on this clone: The same CDR3 is also encoded by other DNA sequences in this sample. The rearrangement uses TRBV29-1 and TRBJ2-3; 7 bases line up with TRBD1. Germline V lookup: CDR1 SQVTM, CDR2 ANQGSEA. The CDR3 runs to 14 residues. V lost 4 bases, J lost 2 bases, and 6 bases stayed unmatched. The CDR3, as DNA: TGCAGCGTTGGGAGGACAGGCTACACAGATACGCAGTATTTT. It encodes CSVGRTGYTDTQYF.

This chain joins TRBV7-3 and TRBJ2-3; D remains unclear. The length of the CDR3 is 14 residues. V was trimmed by 5 bases and J by 1 base, leaving 10 bases between them. Germline V gene data show CDR1 as SGHTA and CDR2 as FQGTGA. The DNA for the CDR3 is TGTGCCAGCAGCGCCCGTAGGGGCACAGATACGCAGTATTTT. Its translation: CASSARRGTDTQYF.

This clone showed up just once. Germline is not matched at one junction end, which may reflect a read error. The chain uses TRBV27 and TRBJ1-2; D is possibly TRBD1 (5 bases). Germline assignment: CDR1 MNHEY and CDR2 SMNVEV (reference sequence). The CDR3 covers 12 residues. This CDR3 is CASRERDYGHTF. As DNA, the CDR3 is TGTGCCAGCCGGGAGCGGGACTATGGCCACACCTTC.

This clone appeared a single time. This chain connects TRBV7-3 to TRBJ2-7; no clear D. Trimming took off 1 base at V and 0 bases at J, with 7 bases between the two ends. This CDR3 spans 14 amino acids. Germline CDR1 and CDR2: SGHTA and FQGTGA. CDR3 amino acids: CASSLMPSSYEQYF. The CDR3 nucleotides are TGTGCCAGCAGCTTAATGCCGAGCTCCTACGAGCAGTACTTC.

The table lists this clone with a count of one. This chain links TRBV11-3 with TRBJ2-3; D unclear. Germline V gene sequence: CDR1 SGHNT, CDR2 YENEEA. This CDR3 comprises 15 residues. Trimming removed 1 base at V and 4 bases at J, with 12 bases between. CDR3 residues: CASSLAAGLADTQYF. CDR3 in DNA: TGTGCCAGCAGCTTAGCCGCCGGCCTCGCAGATACGCAGTATTTT.